The T cell receptor beta chain under discussion was sequenced for a study of PD-L1 blockade in urothelial cancer. The overall study: Bladder-origin urothelial cancer in males described most of the roughly 30 patients.

The table came from immunoSEQ multiplex PCR; TCRdb's copy has only in-frame clones and leaves some out. The data contain 50,000 to 55,000 clones, just over 85% of them singletons. The CDR3 sequence is 16 residues long. The germline V gene has CDR1 SGHKS and CDR2 YYEKEE (reference sequence). The ends were cut back, 0 bases at V and 4 bases at J, with 15 bases in the middle. Documented time point: pretreatment peripheral blood. Patients each gave 1 to 8 samples, pretreatment and on-treatment. This clone was seen just once. The TCR comes from a man aged 55 to 70 with urothelial cancer. Sequenced material: PBMCs, taken around atezolizumab (anti-PD-L1) treatment. The chain is built from TRBV5-5 and TRBJ2-3; TRBD1 might be the D (5 bases). CDR3 DNA sequence: TGTGCCAGCAGCTTGGCCAGGCCAGGGAATGCAGATACGCAGTATTTT. Amino acid sequence: CASSLARPGNADTQYF.